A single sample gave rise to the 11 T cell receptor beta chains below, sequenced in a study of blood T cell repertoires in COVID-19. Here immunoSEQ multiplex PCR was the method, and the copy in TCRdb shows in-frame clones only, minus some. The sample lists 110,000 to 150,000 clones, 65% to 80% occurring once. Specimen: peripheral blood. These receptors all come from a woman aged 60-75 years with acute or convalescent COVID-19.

CDR3 in DNA: TGTGCCAGCAGTGTCGTAGCGGGAAAGGTGGCCGGGGAGCTGTTTTTT. Translated, it gives CASSVVAGKVAGELFF. The chain couples TRBV6-1 to TRBJ2-2; 8 nucleotides align to TRBD2. The CDR3 extends over 16 amino acids. Germline trimming cut 4 bases from V and 6 bases from J; bases unmatched to any gene: 10. Germline V lookup: CDR1 MNHNS, CDR2 SASEGT.

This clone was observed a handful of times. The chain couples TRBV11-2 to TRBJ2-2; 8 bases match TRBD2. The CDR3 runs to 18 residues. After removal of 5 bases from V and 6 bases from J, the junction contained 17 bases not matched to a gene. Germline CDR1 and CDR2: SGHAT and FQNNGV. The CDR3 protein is CASSRSPGLGLVAGELFF. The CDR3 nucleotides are TGTGCCAGCAGCCGTTCCCCGGGACTAGGCTTAGTCGCCGGGGAGCTGTTTTTT.

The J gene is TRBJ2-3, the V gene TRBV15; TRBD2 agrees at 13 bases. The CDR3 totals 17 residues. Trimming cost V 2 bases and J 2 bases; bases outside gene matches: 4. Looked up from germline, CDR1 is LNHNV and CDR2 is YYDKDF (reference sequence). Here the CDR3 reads CATSRRTSGSPTDTQYF. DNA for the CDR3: TGTGCCACCAGCAGACGGACTAGCGGGAGTCCCACAGATACGCAGTATTTT.

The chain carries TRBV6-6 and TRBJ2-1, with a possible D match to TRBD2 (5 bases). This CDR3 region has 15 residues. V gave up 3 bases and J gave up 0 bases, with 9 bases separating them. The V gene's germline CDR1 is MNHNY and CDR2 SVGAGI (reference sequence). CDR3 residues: CASSYGGGSYNEQFF. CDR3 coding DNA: TGTGCCAGCAGTTATGGCGGAGGCTCCTACAATGAGCAGTTCTTC.

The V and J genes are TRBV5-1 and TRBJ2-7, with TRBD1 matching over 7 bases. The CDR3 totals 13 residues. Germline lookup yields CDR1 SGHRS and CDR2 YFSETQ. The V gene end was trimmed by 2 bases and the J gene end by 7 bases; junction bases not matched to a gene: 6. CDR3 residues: CASSFADRAEQYF. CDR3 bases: TGCGCCAGCAGCTTCGCAGACAGGGCTGAGCAGTACTTC.

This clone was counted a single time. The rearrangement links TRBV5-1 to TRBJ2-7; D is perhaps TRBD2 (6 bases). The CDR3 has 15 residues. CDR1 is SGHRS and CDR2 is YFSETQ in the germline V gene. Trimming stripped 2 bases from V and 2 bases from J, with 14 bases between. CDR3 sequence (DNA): TGCGCCAGCAGCTTCACGGCTAGCGCACCCTACGAGCAGTACTTC. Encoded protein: CASSFTASAPYEQYF.

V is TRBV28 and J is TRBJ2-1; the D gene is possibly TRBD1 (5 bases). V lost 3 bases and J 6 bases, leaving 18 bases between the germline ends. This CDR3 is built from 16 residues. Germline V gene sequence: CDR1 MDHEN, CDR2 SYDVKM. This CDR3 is CASSFISRVSSNEQFF. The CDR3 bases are TGTGCCAGCAGTTTCATTTCCAGGGTGAGTTCCAATGAGCAGTTCTTC. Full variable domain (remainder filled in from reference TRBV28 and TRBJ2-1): DVKVTQSSRYLVKRTGEKVFLECVQDMDHENMFWYRQDPGLGLRLIYFSYDVKMKEKGDIPEGYSVSREKKERFSLILESASTNQTSMYLCASSFISRVSSNEQFFGPGTRLTVL.

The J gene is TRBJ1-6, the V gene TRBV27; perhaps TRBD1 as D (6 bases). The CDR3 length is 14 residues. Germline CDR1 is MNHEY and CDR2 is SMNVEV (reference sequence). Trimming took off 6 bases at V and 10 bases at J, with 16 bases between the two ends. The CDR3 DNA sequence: TGTGCCAGCAGGAGGGACACCGTAGGCTCACCCCTCCACTTT. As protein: CASRRDTVGSPLHF.

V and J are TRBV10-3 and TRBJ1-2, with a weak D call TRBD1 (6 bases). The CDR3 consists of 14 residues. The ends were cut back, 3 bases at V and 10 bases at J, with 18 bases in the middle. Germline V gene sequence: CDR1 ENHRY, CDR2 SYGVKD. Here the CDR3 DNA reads TGTGCCATCAGTGAATCCGGACAGTACCAATCCTACACCTTC. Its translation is CAISESGQYQSYTF.

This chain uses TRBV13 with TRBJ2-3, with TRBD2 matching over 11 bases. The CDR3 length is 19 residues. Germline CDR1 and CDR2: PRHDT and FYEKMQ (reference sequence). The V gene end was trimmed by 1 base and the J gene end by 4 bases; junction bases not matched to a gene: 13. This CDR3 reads CASSLAQLAGDPGADTQYF. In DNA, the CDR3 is TGTGCCAGCAGCTTAGCCCAACTAGCGGGAGACCCTGGGGCAGATACGCAGTATTTT.

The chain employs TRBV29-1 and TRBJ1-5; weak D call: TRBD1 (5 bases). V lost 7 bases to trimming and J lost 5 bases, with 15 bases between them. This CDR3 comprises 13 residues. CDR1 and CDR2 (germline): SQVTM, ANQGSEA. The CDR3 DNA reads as TGCAGCGCAGGACATTCGGGCGATCAGCCCCAGCATTTT. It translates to CSAGHSGDQPQHF.